Following are 15 T cell receptor beta chains from one sample sequenced in a study of cytomegalovirus exposure and HLA in healthy donors. Researchers ran the PCR with 60 Vbeta and 13 Jbeta primers. TCRdb's copy holds only in-frame clones and misses some; the assay was immunoSEQ multiplex PCR. The sample lists 120,000 to 150,000 clones, roughly 80% occurring once. Sequencing was carried out using PBMCs. The origin of the receptors is a male donor in good health and CMV-seronegative.

CDR3 nucleotide sequence: TGTGCCAGCAGCGTAGTCAGGGATCCCACTGGGGCCAACGTCCTGACTTTC. Its protein product is CASSVVRDPTGANVLTF. V usage is TRBV9 and J usage is TRBJ2-6, with D perhaps matching TRBD1 (5 bases). The CDR3 spans 17 residues. V was shortened by 0 bases and J by 2 bases, with 12 bases between the two germline ends. Germline values: CDR1 SGDLS, CDR2 YYNGEE.

The chain uses TRBV29-1 and TRBJ2-3, with 9 bases aligning to TRBD2. The length of the CDR3 is 15 residues. With V trimmed by 0 bases and J by 2 bases, 3 bases remained unmatched. CDR1 and CDR2 (germline): SQVTM, ANQGSEA. CDR3 loop: CSVEDSGGATDTQYF. The CDR3 DNA sequence: TGCAGCGTTGAAGATAGCGGGGGAGCCACAGATACGCAGTATTTT.

The rearrangement joins TRBV11-2 to TRBJ1-2; 8 bases align to TRBD1. The trim removed 5 bases at V and 4 bases at J, leaving 6 bases unmatched. Germline V gene sequence: CDR1 SGHAT, CDR2 FQNNGV. The CDR3 contains 14 residues. DNA for the CDR3: TGTGCCAGCAGCGCCCGACAGGGGACCTATGGCTACACCTTC. It encodes CASSARQGTYGYTF.

The genes are TRBV19 and TRBJ2-7, with D maybe TRBD2 (6 bases). The CDR3 covers 15 residues. V lost 5 bases to trimming and J lost 2 bases, with 16 bases between them. From germline, CDR1 is LNHDA and CDR2 SQIVND (reference sequence). CDR3 DNA sequence: TGTGCCAGTAGTTATAAGTGGGGACTCGCCTACGAGCAGTACTTC. It specifies CASSYKWGLAYEQYF.

The chain has TRBV19 and TRBJ1-5; unclear D gene. The CDR3 is made up of 12 amino acids. Deletions cut 7 bases from V and 5 bases from J, with 9 bases between. Germline values: CDR1 LNHDA, CDR2 SQIVND (reference sequence). DNA for the CDR3: TGTGCCAGTACTCCCGGTGATCAGCCCCAGCATTTT. This gives the protein CASTPGDQPQHF.

This chain links TRBV6-1 with TRBJ2-7; 7 bases fit TRBD2. The CDR3 length is 14 residues. CDR1 is MNHNS and CDR2 is SASEGT in the germline V gene. The V segment lost 5 bases and the J segment 5 bases; nucleotides outside the gene matches: 9. In nucleotides, the CDR3 is TGTGCCAGCAGTTTGGGGGTCCTAGCGGACGAGCAGTACTTC. Its translation is CASSLGVLADEQYF.

The J gene is TRBJ1-1, the V gene TRBV18; D ambiguous. V lost 5 bases, J lost 0 bases, and 10 bases lay in between. The germline gives CDR1 KGHSH, CDR2 LQKENI. This CDR3 comprises 14 residues. CDR3 DNA: TGTGCCAGCTCAGCACAGAACATGAACACTGAAGCTTTCTTT. Residues: CASSAQNMNTEAFF.

This CDR3 reads CASRPGGETQYF. The CDR3 DNA is TGTGCCAGCAGACCGGGCGGGGAGACCCAGTACTTC. The chain carries TRBV11-2 and TRBJ2-5, with D possibly matching TRBD2 (5 bases). CDR1 is SGHAT, CDR2 FQNNGV, per germline. This CDR3 region has 12 residues. The V end was cut by 6 bases, the J end by 5 bases, with 10 bases between. Filled out from reference TRBV11-2 and TRBJ2-5, the complete variable domain reads EAGVAQSPRYKIIEKRQSVAFWCNPISGHATLYWYQQILGQGPKLLIQFQNNGVVDDSQLPKDRFSAERLKGVDSTLKIQPAKLEDSAVYLCASRPGGETQYFGPGTRLLVL.

The CDR3 is CASSRRATNMNTEAFF. The CDR3 DNA is TGTGCCAGCAGTAGGAGAGCGACTAACATGAACACTGAAGCTTTCTTT. The chain combines TRBV9 with TRBJ1-1; D gene ambiguous. Germline V CDR1 and CDR2: SGDLS, YYNGEE. Trimming took 5 bases from V and 0 from J, leaving 17 bases between them. The CDR3 runs 16 residues. The full variable domain, rest sourced from reference TRBV9 and TRBJ1-1, is DSGVTQTPKHLITATGQRVTLRCSPRSGDLSVYWYQQSLDQGLQFLIQYYNGEERAKGNILERFSAQQFPDLHSELNLSSLELGDSALYFCASSRRATNMNTEAFFGQGTRLTVV.

V and J are TRBV10-3 and TRBJ1-6; TRBD1 is a possible D gene (5 bases). CDR3 length equals 16 residues. Trimming removed 0 bases at V and 2 bases at J, with 8 bases between. Germline CDR1 reads ENHRY; CDR2 reads SYGVKD. The CDR3 sequence: CAISESGGTYNSPLHF. DNA for the CDR3: TGTGCCATCAGTGAGTCGGGGGGAACCTATAATTCACCCCTCCACTTT.

The chain joins TRBV15 to TRBJ1-1; D is ambiguous. V lost 10 bases and J lost 6, with 30 bases in between. The germline CDR1 and CDR2 sequences are LNHNV and YYDKDF (reference sequence). CDR3 length: 17 residues. Here the CDR3 reads CASCLGGRGVSVSEAFF. The CDR3 DNA reads as TGTGCCAGTTGTCTGGGAGGCCGTGGAGTCTCTGTTTCTGAAGCTTTCTTT.

A note on this clone: At one of its ends the junction is not consistent with the germline gene, which may arise from a read error. Other DNA sequences within the sample encode an identical CDR3. V gene TRBV29-1 combines with J gene TRBJ2-7, with 9 bases aligning to TRBD2. The CDR3 is made up of 15 amino acids. Germline CDR1 SQVTM, CDR2 ANQGSEA. The CDR3 is CSVVAGGFGSYEQYF. For the CDR3, the DNA is TGCAGTGTTGTGGCGGGGGGGTTTGGATCCTACGAGCAGTACTTC.

This rearrangement joins TRBV5-1 to TRBJ1-2; the D gene is possibly TRBD1 (5 bases). Trimming took off 4 bases at V and 3 bases at J, with 7 bases between the two ends. The CDR3 contains 12 residues. In germline, CDR1 is SGHRS, CDR2 YFSETQ. CDR3 sequence (DNA): TGCGCCAGCAGCCAGGGCGACTATGGCTACACCTTC. Its protein is CASSQGDYGYTF.

CDR3 bases: TGTGCCAGCAGCTTAGAAGGGGGAAACACTGAAGCTTTCTTT. As protein: CASSLEGGNTEAFF. The chain uses TRBV7-9 and TRBJ1-1, with D possibly being TRBD1 (6 bases). This CDR3 has 14 residues. Germline values: CDR1 SEHNR, CDR2 FQNEAQ (reference sequence). With 1 base removed from V and 2 bases from J, the gap between germline ends came to 8 bases.

The chain recombines TRBV21-1 with TRBJ2-1; no check of the table's D call, TRBD1, against the DNA was made. TRBV21-1 is a recognized pseudogene. This CDR3 spans 15 amino acids. The CDR3 DNA reads as TGTGCCAGCAGCAAAAGAGGGACAGGGGACAATGAGCAGTTCTTC. It is translated as CASSKRGTGDNEQFF.